This is a list of T cell receptor beta chains from one sample in a study of blood T cell repertoires in COVID-19. Profiled with immunoSEQ multiplex PCR; TCRdb holds only in-frame clones, not every one. The sample holds about 220,000 clones, about 80% seen once. The sequenced material came from peripheral blood. Receptor source: a young woman who had recovered from COVID-19. CDR3s include the opening cysteine and the closing phenylalanine or tryptophan. D genes are given only for firm matches. Expanded clones get a size class; other rows say once, few or many, or leave the size out.

j_gene,abundance,v_gene,d_gene,CDR3nt,CDR3aa
TRBJ2-1,-,TRBV6-5,TRBD1,TGTGCCAGCAGCGTCCGGGACAGATACAATGAGCAGTTCTTC,CASSVRDRYNEQFF
TRBJ1-3,-,TRBV2,-,TGTGCCAGCAGTGTAGAGGGGGCTGGAAACACCATATATTTT,CASSVEGAGNTIYF
TRBJ2-7,-,TRBV13,-,TGTGCCAGCAGCTCGGACAGCTCCTACGAGCAGTACTTC,CASSSDSSYEQYF
TRBJ1-5,-,TRBV6-1,-,TGTGCCAGCAGTGAAACAGGAAATCAGCCCCAGCATTTT,CASSETGNQPQHF
TRBJ2-7,-,TRBV6-5,-,TGTGCCAGCAGGCGGAGCCTTGAGCCGCCCCACGAGCAGTACTTC,CASRRSLEPPHEQYF
TRBJ2-1,-,TRBV25-1,TRBD2,TGTGCCAGCAGTGAATATCGAATAGCGGGTTCCGTTGAGCAGTTCTTC,CASSEYRIAGSVEQFF
TRBJ2-7,-,TRBV7-2,-,TGTGCCAGCAGCTCATACAGGGACTACGAGCAGTACTTC,CASSSYRDYEQYF
TRBJ1-2,-,TRBV28,-,TGTGCCTTGAGCACCTCGGGTTATGGCTACACCTTC,CALSTSGYGYTF
TRBJ2-7,-,TRBV18,-,TGTGCCAGCTCACCAGGCCAGGGTTCCTACGAGCAGTACTTC,CASSPGQGSYEQYF
TRBJ2-3,-,TRBV7-9,-,TGTGCCAGCAGCGTAAGAGCTGTTGCTGGCACAGATACGCAGTATTTT,CASSVRAVAGTDTQYF
TRBJ2-1,few,TRBV18,TRBD1,TGTGCCAGCTCACGCTCACAGGGGGAACATTACAATGAGCAGTTCTTC,CASSRSQGEHYNEQFF
TRBJ2-7,-,TRBV29-1,TRBD1,TGCAGCGTTACCGTCCGGACAGGGTCCCGCGAGCAGTACTTC,CSVTVRTGSREQYF
TRBJ2-3,-,TRBV11-3,-,TGTGCCAGCAGCGGGGGGACGATTGACACAGATACGCAGTATTTT,CASSGGTIDTDTQYF
TRBJ2-5,once,TRBV6-5,TRBD1,TGTGCCAGCAGGACAGGGCTGGCAAGGGAGACCCAGTACTTC,CASRTGLARETQYF
TRBJ1-5,-,TRBV30,-,TGTGCCTGGAACGTGGCGGGGAATCAGCCCCAGCATTTT,CAWNVAGNQPQHF
TRBJ1-4,-,TRBV6-5,-,TGTGCCAGCAGTTCCACACAGGGTGTGGGGGAAAAACTGTTTTTT,CASSSTQGVGEKLFF